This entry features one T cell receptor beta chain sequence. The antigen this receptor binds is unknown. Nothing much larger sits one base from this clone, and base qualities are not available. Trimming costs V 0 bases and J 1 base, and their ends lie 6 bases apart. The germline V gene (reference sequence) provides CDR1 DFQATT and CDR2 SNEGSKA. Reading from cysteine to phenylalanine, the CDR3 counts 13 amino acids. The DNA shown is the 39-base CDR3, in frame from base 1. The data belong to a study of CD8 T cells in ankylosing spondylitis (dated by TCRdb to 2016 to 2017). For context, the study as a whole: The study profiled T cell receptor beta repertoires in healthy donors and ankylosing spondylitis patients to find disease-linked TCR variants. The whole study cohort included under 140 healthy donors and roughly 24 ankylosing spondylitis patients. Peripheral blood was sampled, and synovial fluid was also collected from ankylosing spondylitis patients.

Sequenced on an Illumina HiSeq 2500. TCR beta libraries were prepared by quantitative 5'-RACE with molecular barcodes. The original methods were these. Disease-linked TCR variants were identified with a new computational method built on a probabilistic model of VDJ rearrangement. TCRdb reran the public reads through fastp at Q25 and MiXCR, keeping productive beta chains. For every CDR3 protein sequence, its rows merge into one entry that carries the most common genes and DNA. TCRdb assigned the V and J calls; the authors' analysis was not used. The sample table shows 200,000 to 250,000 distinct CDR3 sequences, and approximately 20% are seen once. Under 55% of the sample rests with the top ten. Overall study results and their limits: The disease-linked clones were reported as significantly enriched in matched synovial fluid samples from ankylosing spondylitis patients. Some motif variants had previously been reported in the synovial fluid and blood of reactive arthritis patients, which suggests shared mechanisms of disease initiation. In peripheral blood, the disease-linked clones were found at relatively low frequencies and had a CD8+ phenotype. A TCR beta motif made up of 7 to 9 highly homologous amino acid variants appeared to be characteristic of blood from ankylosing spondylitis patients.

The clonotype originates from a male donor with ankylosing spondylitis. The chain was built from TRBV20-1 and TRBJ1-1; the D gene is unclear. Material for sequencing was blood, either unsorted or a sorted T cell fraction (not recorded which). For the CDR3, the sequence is CSARDAGNTEAFF. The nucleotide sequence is TGCAGTGCTAGAGATGCAGGGAACACTGAAGCTTTCTTT.